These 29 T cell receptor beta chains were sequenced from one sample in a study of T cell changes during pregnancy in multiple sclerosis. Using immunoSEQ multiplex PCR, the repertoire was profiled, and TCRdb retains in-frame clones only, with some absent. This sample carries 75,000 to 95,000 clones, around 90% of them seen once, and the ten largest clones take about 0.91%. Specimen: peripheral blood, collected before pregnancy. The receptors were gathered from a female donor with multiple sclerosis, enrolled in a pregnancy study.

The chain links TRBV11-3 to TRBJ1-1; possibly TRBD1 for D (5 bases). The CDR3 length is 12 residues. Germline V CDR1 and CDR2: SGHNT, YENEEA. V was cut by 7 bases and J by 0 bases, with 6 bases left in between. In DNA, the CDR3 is TGTGCCAGCAAGGGGATGAACACTGAAGCTTTCTTT. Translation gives CASKGMNTEAFF.

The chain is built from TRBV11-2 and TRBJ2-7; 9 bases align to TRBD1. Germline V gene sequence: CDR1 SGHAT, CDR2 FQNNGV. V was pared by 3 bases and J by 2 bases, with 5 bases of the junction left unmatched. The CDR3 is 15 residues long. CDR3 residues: CASSLMGQGTYEQYF. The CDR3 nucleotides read TGTGCCAGCAGCTTGATGGGACAGGGCACCTACGAGCAGTACTTC.

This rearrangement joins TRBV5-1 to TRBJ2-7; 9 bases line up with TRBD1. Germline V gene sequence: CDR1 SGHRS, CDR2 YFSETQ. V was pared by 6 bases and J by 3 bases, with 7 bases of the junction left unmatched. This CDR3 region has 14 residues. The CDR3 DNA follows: TGCGCCAGCAAGGGCGGGACAGGGAACTACGAGCAGTACTTC. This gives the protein CASKGGTGNYEQYF. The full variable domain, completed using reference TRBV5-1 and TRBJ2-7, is KAGVTQTPRYLIKTRGQQVTLSCSPISGHRSVSWYQQTPGQGLQFLFEYFSETQRNKGNFPGRFSGRQFSNSRSEMNVSTLELGDSALYLCASKGGTGNYEQYFGPGTRLTVT.

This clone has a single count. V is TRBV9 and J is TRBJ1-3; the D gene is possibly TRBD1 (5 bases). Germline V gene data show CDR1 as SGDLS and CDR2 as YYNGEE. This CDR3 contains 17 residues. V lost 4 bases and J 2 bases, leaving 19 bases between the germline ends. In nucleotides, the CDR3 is TGTGCCAGCAGCCTCAACGACGGGGGACGCCCTGGAAACACCATATATTTT. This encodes CASSLNDGGRPGNTIYF.

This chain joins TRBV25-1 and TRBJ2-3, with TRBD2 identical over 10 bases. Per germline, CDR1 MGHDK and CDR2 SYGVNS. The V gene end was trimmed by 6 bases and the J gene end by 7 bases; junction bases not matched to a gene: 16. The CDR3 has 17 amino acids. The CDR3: CASSSRPIAGGGYTQYF. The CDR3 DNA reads TGTGCCAGCAGCTCCAGACCCATAGCGGGAGGAGGATATACGCAGTATTTT.

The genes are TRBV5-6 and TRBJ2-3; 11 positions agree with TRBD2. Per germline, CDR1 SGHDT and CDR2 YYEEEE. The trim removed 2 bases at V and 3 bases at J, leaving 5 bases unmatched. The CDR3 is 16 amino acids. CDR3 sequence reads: CASSLLAGGPTDTQYF. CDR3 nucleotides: TGTGCCAGCAGCTTATTAGCGGGGGGGCCAACAGATACGCAGTATTTT.

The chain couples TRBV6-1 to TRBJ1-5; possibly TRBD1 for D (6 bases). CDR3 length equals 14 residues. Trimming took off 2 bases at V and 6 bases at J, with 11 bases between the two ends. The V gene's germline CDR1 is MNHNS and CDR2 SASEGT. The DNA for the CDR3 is TGTGCCAGCAGTGAAAGGGGGACGATTCAGCCCCAGCATTTT. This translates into CASSERGTIQPQHF.

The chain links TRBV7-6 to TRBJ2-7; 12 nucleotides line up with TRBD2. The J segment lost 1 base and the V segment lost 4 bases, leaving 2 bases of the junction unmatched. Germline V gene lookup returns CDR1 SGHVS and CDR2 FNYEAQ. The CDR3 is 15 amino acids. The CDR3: CASSSGTSGSYEQYF. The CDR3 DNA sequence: TGTGCCAGCAGCTCCGGGACTAGCGGGTCCTACGAGCAGTACTTC.

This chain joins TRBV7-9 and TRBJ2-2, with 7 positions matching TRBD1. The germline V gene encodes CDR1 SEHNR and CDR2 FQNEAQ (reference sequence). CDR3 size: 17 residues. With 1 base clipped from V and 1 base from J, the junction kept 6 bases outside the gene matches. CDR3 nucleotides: TGTGCCAGCAGCTTAGGGGGACAGCGCGGGAACACCGGGGAGCTGTTTTTT. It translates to CASSLGGQRGNTGELFF. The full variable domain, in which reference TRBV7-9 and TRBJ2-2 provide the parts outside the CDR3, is DTGVSQNPRHKITKRGQNVTFRCDPISEHNRLYWYRQTLGQGPEFLTYFQNEAQLEKSRLLSDRFSAERPKGSFSTLEIQRTEQGDSAMYLCASSLGGQRGNTGELFFGEGSRLTVL.

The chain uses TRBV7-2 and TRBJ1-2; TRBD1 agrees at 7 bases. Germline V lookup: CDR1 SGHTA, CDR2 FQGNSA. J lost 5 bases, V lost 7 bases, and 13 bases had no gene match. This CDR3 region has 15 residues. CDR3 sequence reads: CASTPLGQILYGYTF. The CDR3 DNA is TGTGCCAGCACCCCTTTGGGACAGATTTTGTATGGCTACACCTTC. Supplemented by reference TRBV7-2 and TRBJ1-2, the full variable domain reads GAGVSQSPSNKVTEKGKDVELRCDPISGHTALYWYRQSLGQGLEFLIYFQGNSAPDKSGLPSDRFSAERTGGSVSTLTIQRTQQEDSAVYLCASTPLGQILYGYTFGSGTRLTVV.

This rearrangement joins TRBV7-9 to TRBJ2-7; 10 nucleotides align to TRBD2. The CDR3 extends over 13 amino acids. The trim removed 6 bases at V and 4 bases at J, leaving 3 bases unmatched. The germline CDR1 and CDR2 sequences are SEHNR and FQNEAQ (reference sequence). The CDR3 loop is CASSSSGGYEQYF. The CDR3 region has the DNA TGTGCCAGCAGTTCTAGCGGGGGTTACGAGCAGTACTTC. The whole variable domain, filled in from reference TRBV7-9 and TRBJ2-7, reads DTGVSQNPRHKITKRGQNVTFRCDPISEHNRLYWYRQTLGQGPEFLTYFQNEAQLEKSRLLSDRFSAERPKGSFSTLEIQRTEQGDSAMYLCASSSSGGYEQYFGPGTRLTVT.

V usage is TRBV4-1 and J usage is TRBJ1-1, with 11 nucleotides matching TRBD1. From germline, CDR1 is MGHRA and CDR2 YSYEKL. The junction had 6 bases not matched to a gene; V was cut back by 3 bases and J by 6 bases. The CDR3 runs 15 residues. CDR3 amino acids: CASSQAGTGGSEAFF. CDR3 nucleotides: TGCGCCAGCAGCCAGGCCGGGACAGGGGGATCTGAAGCTTTCTTT.

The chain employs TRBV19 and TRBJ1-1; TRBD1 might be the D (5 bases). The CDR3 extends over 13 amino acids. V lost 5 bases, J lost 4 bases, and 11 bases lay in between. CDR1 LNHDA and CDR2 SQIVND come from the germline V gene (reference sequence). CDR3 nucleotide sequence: TGTGCCAGTAGTGTCAGGGTGGCCACTGAAGCTTTCTTT. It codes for CASSVRVATEAFF.

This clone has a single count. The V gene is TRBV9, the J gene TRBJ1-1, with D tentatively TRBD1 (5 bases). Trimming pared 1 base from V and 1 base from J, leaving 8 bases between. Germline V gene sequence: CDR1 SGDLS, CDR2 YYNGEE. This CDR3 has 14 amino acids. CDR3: CASSVYGANTEAFF. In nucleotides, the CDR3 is TGTGCCAGCAGCGTATATGGGGCGAACACTGAAGCTTTCTTT.

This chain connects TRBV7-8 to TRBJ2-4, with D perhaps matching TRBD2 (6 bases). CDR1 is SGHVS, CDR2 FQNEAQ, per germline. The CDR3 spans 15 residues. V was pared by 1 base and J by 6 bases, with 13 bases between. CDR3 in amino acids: CASSLDSGVGNIQYF. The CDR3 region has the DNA TGTGCCAGCAGCTTAGATTCGGGGGTAGGAAACATTCAGTACTTC.

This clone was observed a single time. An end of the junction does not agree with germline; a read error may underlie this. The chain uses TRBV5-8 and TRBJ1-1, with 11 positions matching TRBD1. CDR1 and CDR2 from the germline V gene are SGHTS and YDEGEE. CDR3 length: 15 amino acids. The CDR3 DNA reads TGTGCCAGCAGCTTGTTACTCCTTGGACAGGGGGCGCGGGTTTTT. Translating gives CASSLLLLGQGARVF. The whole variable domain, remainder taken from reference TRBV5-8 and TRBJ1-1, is EAGVTQSPTHLIKTRGQQATLRCSPISGHTSVYWYQQALGLGLQFLLWYDEGEERNRGNFPPRFSGRQFPNYSSELNVNALELEDSALYLCASSLLLLGQGARVFGQGTRLTVV.

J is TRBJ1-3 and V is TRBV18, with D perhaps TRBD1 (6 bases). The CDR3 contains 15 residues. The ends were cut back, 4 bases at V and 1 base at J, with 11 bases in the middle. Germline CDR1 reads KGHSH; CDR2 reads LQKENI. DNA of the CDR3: TGTGCCAGCTCACTCCTCACAGGGTCTGGAAACACCATATATTTT. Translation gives CASSLLTGSGNTIYF. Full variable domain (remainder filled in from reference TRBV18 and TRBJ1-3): NAGVMQNPRHLVRRRGQEARLRCSPMKGHSHVYWYRQLPEEGLKFMVYLQKENIIDESGMPKERFSAEFPKEGPSILRIQQVVRGDSAAYFCASSLLTGSGNTIYFGEGSWLTVV.

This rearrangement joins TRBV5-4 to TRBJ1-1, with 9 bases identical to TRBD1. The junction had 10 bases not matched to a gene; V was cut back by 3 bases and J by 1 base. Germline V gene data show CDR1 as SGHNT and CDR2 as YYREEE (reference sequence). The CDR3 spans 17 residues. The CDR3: CASSSGYRGRGNTEAFF. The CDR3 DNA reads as TGTGCCAGCAGCTCTGGGTACAGGGGGCGCGGGAACACTGAAGCTTTCTTT. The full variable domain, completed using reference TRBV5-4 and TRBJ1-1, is ETGVTQSPTHLIKTRGQQVTLRCSSQSGHNTVSWYQQALGQGPQFIFQYYREEENGRGNFPPRFSGLQFPNYSSELNVNALELDDSALYLCASSSGYRGRGNTEAFFGQGTRLTVV.

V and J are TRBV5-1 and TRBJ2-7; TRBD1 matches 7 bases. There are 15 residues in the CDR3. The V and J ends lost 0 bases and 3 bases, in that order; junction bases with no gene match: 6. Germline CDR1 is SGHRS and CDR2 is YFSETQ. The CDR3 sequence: CASSLEGGQFYEQYF. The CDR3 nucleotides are TGCGCCAGCAGCTTGGAAGGGGGACAGTTCTACGAGCAGTACTTC.

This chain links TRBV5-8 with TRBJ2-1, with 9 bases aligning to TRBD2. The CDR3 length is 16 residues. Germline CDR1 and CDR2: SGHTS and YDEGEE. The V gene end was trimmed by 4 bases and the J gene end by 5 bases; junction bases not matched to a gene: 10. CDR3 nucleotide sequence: TGTGCCAGCAGCCCGAACCCGGGACTAGCTAACAATGAGCAGTTCTTC. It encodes CASSPNPGLANNEQFF. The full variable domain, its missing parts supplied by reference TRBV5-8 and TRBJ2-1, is EAGVTQSPTHLIKTRGQQATLRCSPISGHTSVYWYQQALGLGLQFLLWYDEGEERNRGNFPPRFSGRQFPNYSSELNVNALELEDSALYLCASSPNPGLANNEQFFGPGTRLTVL.

As DNA, the CDR3 is TGTGCCAGTAGTATACATACCAGGCTGAACACTGAAGCTTTCTTT. As protein: CASSIHTRLNTEAFF. This chain links TRBV19 with TRBJ1-1; no reliable D call. The length of the CDR3 is 15 residues. V shed 2 bases and J shed 0 bases, with 10 bases lying between them. CDR1 is LNHDA and CDR2 is SQIVND in the germline V gene (reference sequence).

The CDR3 DNA reads as TGTGCCCTGACGACTAGCGGGAGTTTTATCTCCTACGAGCAGTACTTC. Protein sequence: CALTTSGSFISYEQYF. The rearrangement joins TRBV30 to TRBJ2-7; 12 bases map to TRBD2. The germline gives CDR1 GTSNPN, CDR2 SVGIG (reference sequence). The V segment lost 8 bases and the J segment 0 bases; nucleotides outside the gene matches: 11. This CDR3 has 16 residues.

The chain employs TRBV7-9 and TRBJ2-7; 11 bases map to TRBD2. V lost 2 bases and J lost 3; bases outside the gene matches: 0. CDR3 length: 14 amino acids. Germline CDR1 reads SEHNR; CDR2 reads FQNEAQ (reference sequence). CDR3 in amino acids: CASSLTSGSYEQYF. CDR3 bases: TGTGCCAGCAGCTTAACTAGCGGGAGCTACGAGCAGTACTTC. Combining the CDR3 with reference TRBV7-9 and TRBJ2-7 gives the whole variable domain DTGVSQNPRHKITKRGQNVTFRCDPISEHNRLYWYRQTLGQGPEFLTYFQNEAQLEKSRLLSDRFSAERPKGSFSTLEIQRTEQGDSAMYLCASSLTSGSYEQYFGPGTRLTVT.

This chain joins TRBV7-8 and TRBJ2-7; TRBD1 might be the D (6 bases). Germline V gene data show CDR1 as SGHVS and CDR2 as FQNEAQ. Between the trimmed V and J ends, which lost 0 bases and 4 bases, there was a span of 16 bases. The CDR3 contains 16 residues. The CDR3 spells CASSLASTAGAYEQYF. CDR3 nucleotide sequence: TGTGCCAGCAGCTTAGCGTCGACGGCAGGGGCATACGAGCAGTACTTC.

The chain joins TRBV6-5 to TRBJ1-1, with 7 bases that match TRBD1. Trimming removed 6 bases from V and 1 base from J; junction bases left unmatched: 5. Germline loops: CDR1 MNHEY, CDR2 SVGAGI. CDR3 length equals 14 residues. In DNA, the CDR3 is TGTGCCAGCAGAAAGGGACAGAGGAACACTGAAGCTTTCTTT. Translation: CASRKGQRNTEAFF.

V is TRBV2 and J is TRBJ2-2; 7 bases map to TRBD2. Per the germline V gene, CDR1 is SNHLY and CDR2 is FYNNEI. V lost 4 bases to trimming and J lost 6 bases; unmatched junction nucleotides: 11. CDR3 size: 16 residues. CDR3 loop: CASSGPLGEGAGELFF. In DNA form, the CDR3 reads TGTGCCAGCAGTGGTCCCCTCGGGGAGGGCGCCGGGGAGCTGTTTTTT.

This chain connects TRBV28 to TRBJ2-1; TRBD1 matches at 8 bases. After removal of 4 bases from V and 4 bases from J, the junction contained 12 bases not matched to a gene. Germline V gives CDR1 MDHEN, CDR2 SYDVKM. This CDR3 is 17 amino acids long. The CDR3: CASSSRTGNSIYNEQFF. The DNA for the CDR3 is TGTGCCAGCAGTTCCCGGACAGGGAATAGTATATACAATGAGCAGTTCTTC.

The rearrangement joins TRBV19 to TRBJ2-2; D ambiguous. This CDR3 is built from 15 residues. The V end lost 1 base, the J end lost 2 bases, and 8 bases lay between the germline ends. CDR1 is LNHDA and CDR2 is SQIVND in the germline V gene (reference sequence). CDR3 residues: CASSIVARNTGELFF. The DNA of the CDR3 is TGTGCCAGTAGTATAGTCGCCAGAAACACCGGGGAGCTGTTTTTT.

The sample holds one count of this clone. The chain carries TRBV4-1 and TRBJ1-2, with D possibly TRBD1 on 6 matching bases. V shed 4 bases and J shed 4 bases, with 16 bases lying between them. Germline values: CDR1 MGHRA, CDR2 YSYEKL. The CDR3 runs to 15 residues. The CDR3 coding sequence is TGCGCCAGCAGCCTCCTAGGACAGACGTCCTATGGCTACACCTTC. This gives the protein CASSLLGQTSYGYTF.